This TCR beta chain was identified in a study of Graves' ophthalmopathy and Graves' hyperthyroidism (dated by TCRdb to the late 2010s). For context, the study as a whole: Peripheral blood was collected before any treatment was given, at the time of initial diagnosis. To tell Graves' ophthalmopathy apart from Graves' hyperthyroidism, and to predict which patients would progress to ophthalmopathy, the study relied on TCR beta repertoire signatures. In total, approximately 140 blood samples were TCR-sequenced: around 42 ophthalmopathy, some 75 hyperthyroidism and roughly 17 hyperthyroidism-to-ophthalmopathy patients. A discovery set of 100 patients (approximately 45 ophthalmopathy, 57 stable hyperthyroidism) was enrolled to explore V-J signatures distinguishing ophthalmopathy from hyperthyroidism. For independent validation, a separate cohort was made up of around 19 hyperthyroidism patients plus 17 patients who later progressed from hyperthyroidism to ophthalmopathy. In roughly 6 hyperthyroidism patients, the T-cell repertoire of thyroid tissue was compared with the T-cell repertoire of blood. Following sampling, methimazole starting at 30 mg daily was administered to hyperthyroidism patients, and high-dose intravenous methylprednisolone was administered to ophthalmopathy patients. On the study overall, not on this receptor specifically: Most expanded thyroid clonotypes with frequency above 0.001 were also detected in blood, suggesting blood repertoires may reflect the thyroid immune response. In validation, the model predicted ophthalmopathy progression with about 71% sensitivity and about 77% specificity; some 13 predicted patients were CT-confirmed with GO in a median of approximately six months. Sample size was not predetermined statistically, and investigators were not blinded to group allocation. In cross-validation, the 13-signature model distinguished ophthalmopathy from stable hyperthyroidism with 87.88% sensitivity and about 81% specificity, while in the test set the corresponding values were about 80% and 75%.

Ophthalmopathy patients had moderately to severely active disease, Clinical Activity Score of at least 3, NOSPECS grade of at least 4, and disease duration under 3 months. Patients with other autoimmune diseases, uncontrolled infections, pregnancy or lactation were excluded. Clinical symptoms, serum thyroxine, TRAb, thyroid ultrasound and orbital computed tomography were used for diagnosis. PBMCs were isolated from about 9.1 ml of fresh peripheral blood by Ficoll-Paque density gradient centrifugation. Total RNA was extracted with Trizol reagent and quality-checked on an Agilent 2100 Bioanalyzer. To note about this clonotype: The clone's antigen remains unknown. Base qualities are not provided; no much larger clone lies one nucleotide away.

For repertoire sequencing, TCR beta CDR3 regions were amplified from RNA transcripts. A first-round RT-PCR used HTBI primers with the Qiagen OneStep RT-PCR kit, followed by a second-round multiplex PCR, size selection and purification. Sequencing of the libraries was carried out on an Illumina HiSeq2000 in paired-end mode with 100 bp reads. In the source study's methods: SOAPnuke was used to process the reads, throwing out any read that had adapters, had uncalled bases, had a mean Phred below 15, or lacked an exact constant-primer or identifier match. COPE v1.2.5 was used to merge the high-quality paired reads. Unique nucleotide sequences were defined as clonotypes and aligned to IMGT TRB V, D and J references using MiTCR v1.1. The analysis was limited to V-J combinations with a frequency above 0.0001, which together covered 99.2% of repertoires. For each V-J combination, a TCR clonal expansion and chaos score was defined as the ratio of F50 clonal expansion to chaos observed in the TCRdist matrix. Features were reduced by Welch's t-statistics and random forest to around 13 V-J combinations, which fed a naive Bayes classifier. The similarity between thyroid and blood repertoires was quantified using the Morisita-Horn index. Clones were called with MiXCR by TCRdb after fastp trimmed the public reads at Q25, and only in-frame beta chains were retained. Entries that share a CDR3 protein sequence are merged under the most common genes and DNA. The V and J calls here are based on TCRdb, not the publication. The sample records hundreds of thousands of distinct CDR3 sequences, 35% to 50% of which are singletons. Approximately 43% of the sample is held by the ten biggest clonotypes.

Sequenced sample: peripheral blood. This sequence originates from an adult man with Graves' ophthalmopathy.

CDR3 region: CASSKGGQGGETQYF. Read as DNA, the sequence is TGTGCCAGTAGTAAGGGGGGACAGGGGGGCGAGACCCAGTACTTC. The V gene is TRBV19 and the J gene is TRBJ2-5; 11 middle bases align to TRBD1. From a lookup of the germline V gene (reference sequence), CDR1 and CDR2 are LNHDA and SQIVND. The CDR3 starts with the cysteine, ends with the phenylalanine, and has 15 residues. Only CDR3 DNA remains: 45 bases, in frame from the first base. Trimming takes 4 bases off V and 5 bases off J; junction bases not matched to a gene: 6.